The 22 T cell receptor beta chains presented below share a single source sample, sequenced in a study of control samples from healthy donors and cancer patients. Libraries were prepared by immunoSEQ multiplex PCR; TCRdb keeps only in-frame clonotypes and omits some of them. The sample shows 35,000 to 45,000 clones, 70% to 90% of them seen only once. The specimen was blood. These receptors were obtained from a man aged 60 to 75 in good health.

V and J are TRBV7-2 and TRBJ1-6; D call uncertain. Per germline, CDR1 SGHTA and CDR2 FQGNSA. The CDR3 length is 13 residues. The V end lost 2 bases, the J end lost 6 bases, and 5 bases lay between the germline ends. The CDR3 region is CASSLWANSPLHF. The CDR3 coding sequence is TGTGCCAGCAGCTTATGGGCTAATTCACCCCTCCACTTT.

This clone was seen a single time. The chain uses TRBV3-1 (or the pseudogene TRBV3-2) and TRBJ1-2, with 9 bases aligning to TRBD1. The germline V gene encodes CDR1 LGHDT and CDR2 YNNKEL (reference sequence). This CDR3 contains 20 residues. J was trimmed by 2 bases and V by 4 bases; bases with no gene match: 20. The CDR3 nucleotides read TGTGCCAGCAGCCCCAAGATACGGTGGGACAGGGCTAGGTCAAACTATGGCTACACCTTC. Translated: CASSPKIRWDRARSNYGYTF.

The chain's CDR3 is CASRLGTLAQYF. The CDR3 DNA sequence: TGTGCCAGCAGACTCGGGACCCTAGCCCAGTACTTC. This chain joins TRBV6-5 and TRBJ2-5; the D gene could be TRBD1 or TRBD2 (5 bases each). Germline V gives CDR1 MNHEY, CDR2 SVGAGI. The V and J ends lost 6 bases and 9 bases respectively, with 14 bases between them. The CDR3 loop spans 12 amino acids.

J is TRBJ2-2 and V is TRBV3-1 (or the pseudogene TRBV3-2); perhaps D is TRBD1 or TRBD2 (5 bases each). This CDR3 has 16 amino acids. Germline-derived CDR1 and CDR2 are LGHDT and YNNKEL (reference sequence). Trimming stripped 2 bases from V and 8 bases from J, with 18 bases between. Here the CDR3 reads CASSQYRGSDRGELFF. CDR3 nucleotides: TGTGCCAGCAGCCAATACCGGGGATCCGACAGAGGGGAGCTGTTTTTT.

This rearrangement joins TRBV6-1 to TRBJ2-3; D uncertain. The CDR3 spans 19 residues. The V end lost 2 bases, the J end lost 0 bases, and 21 bases lay between the germline ends. Germline V gene data show CDR1 as MNHNS and CDR2 as SASEGT. The CDR3 is CASSEFLGDWVPSTDTQYF. In nucleotides, the CDR3 is TGTGCCAGCAGTGAATTCTTGGGCGATTGGGTTCCAAGCACAGATACGCAGTATTTT.

The V gene is TRBV24-1, the J gene TRBJ1-5; D gene ambiguous. V shed 3 bases and J shed 0 bases, with 5 bases lying between them. Per the germline V gene, CDR1 is KGHDR and CDR2 is SFDVKD. The CDR3 contains 14 residues. CDR3 sequence (DNA): TGTGCCACCAGTGATATCGCTAGCAATCAGCCCCAGCATTTT. Residues: CATSDIASNQPQHF.

The genes are TRBV7-9 and TRBJ1-5; D is unresolved. Trimming removed 5 bases at V and 2 bases at J, with 13 bases between. This CDR3 spans 15 amino acids. Germline V gene lookup returns CDR1 SEHNR and CDR2 FQNEAQ (reference sequence). CDR3 loop: CASSPEWEGNQPQHF. The DNA for the CDR3 is TGTGCCAGCAGCCCTGAGTGGGAGGGCAATCAGCCCCAGCATTTT. Combining the CDR3 with reference TRBV7-9 and TRBJ1-5 gives the whole variable domain DTGVSQNPRHKITKRGQNVTFRCDPISEHNRLYWYRQTLGQGPEFLTYFQNEAQLEKSRLLSDRFSAERPKGSFSTLEIQRTEQGDSAMYLCASSPEWEGNQPQHFGDGTRLSIL.

In its sample, this clone was seen a few times. The chain recombines TRBV2 with TRBJ1-6, with D maybe TRBD1 (6 bases). The germline V gene has CDR1 SNHLY and CDR2 FYNNEI. The CDR3 has 16 residues. V was pared by 4 bases and J by 7 bases, with 17 bases between. CDR3 sequence (DNA): TGTGCCAGCAGTGCCGGGGACATCTTGTACAATTCACCCCTCCACTTT. Protein sequence: CASSAGDILYNSPLHF.

The chain combines TRBV7-8 with TRBJ1-4; D remains ambiguous. V lost 3 bases, J lost 3 bases, and 2 bases lay in between. Germline assignment: CDR1 SGHVS and CDR2 FQNEAQ. The CDR3 has 12 residues. The CDR3 here is CASSFSNEKLFF. The DNA for the CDR3 is TGTGCCAGCAGCTTTTCTAATGAAAAACTGTTTTTT.

J is TRBJ2-6 and V is TRBV27; D is possibly TRBD2 (5 bases). The CDR3 has 17 amino acids. Germline assignment: CDR1 MNHEY and CDR2 SMNVEV (reference sequence). V was pared by 1 base and J by 2 bases, with 12 bases between. The DNA of the CDR3 is TGTGCCAGCAGTTTATATTCAGAGAGGGCTGGGGCCAACGTCCTGACTTTC. It codes for CASSLYSERAGANVLTF. The variable domain in full, with the rest retrieved from reference TRBV27 and TRBJ2-6, is EAQVTQNPRYLITVTGKKLTVTCSQNMNHEYMSWYRQDPGLGLRQIYYSMNVEVTDKGDVPEGYKVSRKEKRNFPLILESPSPNQTSLYFCASSLYSERAGANVLTFGAGSRLTVL.

The chain couples TRBV9 to TRBJ1-1, with D unresolved. The germline CDR1 and CDR2 sequences are SGDLS and YYNGEE. CDR3 length: 14 residues. V lost 0 bases and J lost 5, with 11 bases in between. CDR3 loop: CASSVGGRNTEAFF. CDR3 in DNA: TGTGCCAGCAGCGTAGGAGGGAGGAATACTGAAGCTTTCTTT.

This chain connects TRBV7-9 to TRBJ2-2, with TRBD1 identical over 7 bases. This CDR3 spans 15 amino acids. Germline CDR1 is SEHNR and CDR2 is FQNEAQ (reference sequence). V trimming: 5 bases; J trimming: 3 bases; junction bases outside the gene matches: 6. This chain's CDR3 is CASSQVRGYTGELFF. CDR3 in DNA: TGTGCCAGCAGCCAAGTCAGGGGGTACACCGGGGAGCTGTTTTTT.

The V call is TRBV24-1, the J call TRBJ1-4; no clear D. Between the trimmed V and J ends, which lost 8 bases and 7 bases, there was a span of 13 bases. The V gene's germline CDR1 is KGHDR and CDR2 SFDVKD. CDR3 length equals 13 residues. CDR3 DNA: TGTGCCACCACCCGCTACACGTTTGAAAAACTGTTTTTT. Protein: CATTRYTFEKLFF.

This chain joins TRBV4-1 and TRBJ2-1, with D perhaps TRBD2 (5 bases). The CDR3 totals 14 residues. V was shortened by 1 base and J by 8 bases, with 12 bases between the two germline ends. Germline CDR1 MGHRA, CDR2 YSYEKL. The CDR3 here is CASSQGEGMDEQFF. The DNA of the CDR3 is TGCGCCAGCAGCCAAGGCGAGGGTATGGATGAGCAGTTCTTC.

J is TRBJ1-1 and V is TRBV18, with 12 bases matching TRBD1. Per the germline V gene, CDR1 is KGHSH and CDR2 is LQKENI. After removal of 4 bases from V and 1 base from J, the junction contained 16 bases not matched to a gene. There are 20 residues in the CDR3. Here the CDR3 reads CASSRNTLTGTGGENTEAFF. DNA of the CDR3: TGTGCCAGCTCACGCAACACTCTTACCGGGACAGGGGGCGAGAACACTGAAGCTTTCTTT.

This chain connects TRBV7-6 to TRBJ1-1; D uncertain. The CDR3 has 14 residues. CDR1 is SGHVS, CDR2 FNYEAQ, per germline. The ends were cut back, 0 bases at V and 5 bases at J, with 10 bases in the middle. The CDR3 loop reads CASSLALRGTEAFF. Written as DNA, the CDR3 is TGTGCCAGCAGCTTAGCGCTAAGAGGGACTGAAGCTTTCTTT.

The chain combines TRBV6-5 with TRBJ1-2; a weak D match, TRBD1 (6 bases). This CDR3 comprises 15 residues. Germline loops: CDR1 MNHEY, CDR2 SVGAGI. The germline V and J ends were trimmed by 4 bases and 2 bases, with 14 bases remaining between them. The CDR3 here is CASSSPGHINYGYTF. The DNA of the CDR3 is TGTGCCAGCAGTTCGCCGGGACATATCAACTATGGCTACACCTTC.

This clone was detected once. The chain combines TRBV7-6 with TRBJ1-2; D remains unclear. The CDR3 covers 13 residues. The V end lost 4 bases, the J end lost 8 bases, and 14 bases lay between the germline ends. Germline V gene sequence: CDR1 SGHVS, CDR2 FNYEAQ. The CDR3, as DNA: TGTGCCAGCAGCTCCCCGGGGAGGCAAGGCTACACCTTC. Its protein product is CASSSPGRQGYTF.

The rearrangement joins TRBV5-1 to TRBJ1-1; D is unresolved. This CDR3 spans 15 amino acids. Looked up from germline, CDR1 is SGHRS and CDR2 is YFSETQ. Trimming pared 0 bases from V and 4 bases from J, leaving 13 bases between. The CDR3 loop reads CASSLAEGRVTEAFF. In nucleotides, the CDR3 is TGCGCCAGCAGCTTGGCGGAAGGGAGGGTCACTGAAGCTTTCTTT.

The chain joins TRBV7-3 to TRBJ2-2; possibly TRBD2 for D (6 bases). V lost 0 bases and J 3 bases, leaving 14 bases between the germline ends. The germline CDR1 and CDR2 sequences are SGHTA and FQGTGA. The CDR3 totals 17 residues. This CDR3 reads CASSLTVLPGDTGELFF. In DNA form, the CDR3 reads TGTGCCAGCAGCTTAACGGTATTACCGGGGGACACCGGGGAGCTGTTTTTT.

This clone was recorded only once. The chain uses TRBV5-4 and TRBJ2-1; D is possibly TRBD2 (5 bases). This CDR3 has 15 amino acids. V lost 4 bases to trimming and J lost 0 bases, with 11 bases between them. Germline V CDR1 and CDR2: SGHNT, YYREEE (reference sequence). CDR3 residues: CASSPKAASYNEQFF. In DNA form, the CDR3 reads TGTGCCAGCAGCCCTAAAGCGGCCTCCTACAATGAGCAGTTCTTC.

V gene TRBV28 combines with J gene TRBJ2-7, with D unclear. Germline CDR1 is MDHEN and CDR2 is SYDVKM. The V and J ends lost 2 bases and 2 bases respectively, with 16 bases between them. The CDR3 has 16 residues. Written as DNA, the CDR3 is TGTGCCAGCAGTTTAAATCAAAGGTACGGAGCCTACGAGCAGTACTTC. Translation: CASSLNQRYGAYEQYF.